Listed here are 26 T cell receptor beta chains from one sample, sequenced in a study of blood T cell repertoires in COVID-19. The repertoire was sequenced with immunoSEQ multiplex PCR; TCRdb's copy has only in-frame clones and lacks some. The sample contains roughly 100,000 clones, less than 90% of which appear only once. The sample comprised peripheral blood. Source of these receptors: a man over 45 with acute or convalescent COVID-19.

The V and J genes are TRBV14 and TRBJ1-6, with 8 nucleotides matching TRBD1. Trimming took 1 base from V and 8 from J; bases not matched to a gene: 4. Germline V CDR1 and CDR2: SGHDN, FVKESK. This CDR3 is built from 15 residues. The CDR3 region has the DNA TGTGCCAGCAGCCAAGTGACAGGGGCGTATTCACCCCTCCACTTT. It encodes CASSQVTGAYSPLHF.

The V call is TRBV14, the J call TRBJ2-3; D unclear. CDR3 length equals 13 residues. V was trimmed by 4 bases and J by 4 bases, leaving 9 bases between them. Germline V gene data show CDR1 as SGHDN and CDR2 as FVKESK. CDR3 in amino acids: CASSPNMADTQYF. The CDR3 bases are TGTGCCAGCAGCCCTAATATGGCAGATACGCAGTATTTT.

V usage is TRBV30 and J usage is TRBJ2-6; TRBD2 agrees at 7 bases. Trimming took 5 bases from V and 0 from J; bases not matched to a gene: 10. This CDR3 contains 17 residues. Germline V gene sequence: CDR1 GTSNPN, CDR2 SVGIG (reference sequence). The CDR3 sequence: CAWFRGDGLSGANVLTF. The CDR3 bases are TGTGCCTGGTTCCGGGGGGACGGCCTCTCTGGGGCCAACGTCCTGACTTTC.

The gene calls are TRBV10-3 and TRBJ1-4, with D maybe TRBD1 (6 bases). V shed 2 bases and J shed 5 bases, with 9 bases lying between them. CDR3 length: 14 amino acids. CDR1 ENHRY and CDR2 SYGVKD come from the germline V gene. The CDR3 DNA follows: TGTGCCATCAGTGAGGGACAGAAAAATGAAAAACTGTTTTTT. The encoded protein is CAISEGQKNEKLFF.

Details on this clone: The same CDR3 is also encoded by other DNA sequences in this sample. This chain links TRBV2 with TRBJ2-7; tentative D call: TRBD2 (5 bases). Germline lookup yields CDR1 SNHLY and CDR2 FYNNEI. Trimming stripped 7 bases from V and 0 bases from J, with 13 bases between. The CDR3 contains 14 residues. Written as DNA, the CDR3 is TGTGCCAGCAATAGCGAGCGGCGCTCCTACGAGCAGTACTTC. Translation gives CASNSERRSYEQYF.

The chain employs TRBV7-2 and TRBJ2-6; 9 bases agree with TRBD1. CDR1 SGHTA and CDR2 FQGNSA come from the germline V gene. The CDR3 sequence is 17 residues long. The ends lost 1 base at V and 1 base at J; junction bases unmatched: 2. The CDR3 loop reads CASSLVGTGSGANVLTF. CDR3 nucleotide sequence: TGTGCCAGCAGCTTAGTAGGGACAGGGTCTGGGGCCAACGTCCTGACTTTC. Based on the CDR3 plus reference TRBV7-2 and TRBJ2-6, the full variable domain is GAGVSQSPSNKVTEKGKDVELRCDPISGHTALYWYRQSLGQGLEFLIYFQGNSAPDKSGLPSDRFSAERTGGSVSTLTIQRTQQEDSAVYLCASSLVGTGSGANVLTFGAGSRLTVL.

The V gene is TRBV7-9, the J gene TRBJ2-2; 8 nucleotides agree with TRBD1. Germline V gene sequence: CDR1 SEHNR, CDR2 FQNEAQ (reference sequence). The V and J ends lost 11 bases and 2 bases, in that order; junction bases with no gene match: 7. The CDR3 loop spans 14 amino acids. In nucleotides, the CDR3 is TGTGCCTGGGGACAGGACACAAACACCGGGGAGCTGTTTTTT. Translated, it gives CAWGQDTNTGELFF. Filled out from reference TRBV7-9 and TRBJ2-2, the complete variable domain reads DTGVSQNPRHKITKRGQNVTFRCDPISEHNRLYWYRQTLGQGPEFLTYFQNEAQLEKSRLLSDRFSAERPKGSFSTLEIQRTEQGDSAMYLCAWGQDTNTGELFFGEGSRLTVL.

The rearrangement uses TRBV10-3 and TRBJ2-7; D perhaps matches TRBD2 (6 bases). CDR1 is ENHRY, CDR2 SYGVKD, per germline. The length of the CDR3 is 15 residues. Trimming took 7 bases from V and 1 from J, leaving 17 bases between them. CDR3 loop: CAITTGLGGSYEQYF. CDR3 DNA: TGTGCCATCACCACAGGCCTAGGAGGGTCCTACGAGCAGTACTTC.

This sequence joins TRBV10-1 and TRBJ1-1, with D possibly TRBD1 on 5 matching bases. In germline, CDR1 is WNHNN, CDR2 SYGVQD (reference sequence). V was cut by 0 bases and J by 2 bases, with 13 bases left in between. The CDR3 is 16 amino acids. The CDR3 protein is CASSESGKTGNTEAFF. The DNA for the CDR3 is TGCGCCAGCAGTGAGTCCGGCAAAACAGGAAACACTGAAGCTTTCTTT.

V and J are TRBV19 and TRBJ2-6, with D possibly being TRBD1 (6 bases). Looked up from germline, CDR1 is LNHDA and CDR2 is SQIVND (reference sequence). CDR3 length equals 12 residues. Trimming stripped 5 bases from V and 11 bases from J, with 10 bases between. The CDR3 protein is CASSSRTDVLTF. The CDR3 nucleotides read TGTGCCAGTAGTTCCCGGACAGACGTCCTGACTTTC.

The chain is built from TRBV6-5 and TRBJ2-5; D gene unclear. The ends were cut back, 8 bases at V and 5 bases at J, with 18 bases in the middle. Germline CDR1 and CDR2: MNHEY and SVGAGI. This CDR3 spans 14 amino acids. The CDR3 sequence: CASSRQALRETQYF. The CDR3 DNA reads TGTGCCAGCTCAAGACAAGCTCTACGGGAGACCCAGTACTTC.

The gene calls are TRBV9 and TRBJ2-5; tentatively, D is TRBD2 (6 bases). The CDR3 covers 17 residues. Germline V CDR1 and CDR2: SGDLS, YYNGEE. Trimming removed 3 bases at V and 7 bases at J, with 25 bases between. In DNA form, the CDR3 reads TGTGCCAGCAGCGAGCACGTAGCGGCCTCTCTTGGGGTGACCCAGTACTTC. It codes for CASSEHVAASLGVTQYF.

V gene TRBV7-6 combines with J gene TRBJ2-7, with D possibly TRBD2 on 6 matching bases. Germline V gives CDR1 SGHVS, CDR2 FNYEAQ. The V end was cut by 4 bases, the J end by 0 bases, with 16 bases between. This CDR3 has 16 amino acids. This CDR3 is CASSSALATASYEQYF. The CDR3 coding sequence is TGTGCCAGCAGCTCTGCCCTAGCGACAGCCTCCTACGAGCAGTACTTC.

The V gene is TRBV19, the J gene TRBJ1-2; 11 positions agree with TRBD1. The CDR3 extends over 14 amino acids. After removal of 7 bases from V and 4 bases from J, the junction contained 5 bases not matched to a gene. Germline assignment: CDR1 LNHDA and CDR2 SQIVND (reference sequence). For the CDR3, the DNA is TGTGCCAGTACCTCGGACAGGGGGCCCTATGGCTACACCTTC. This gives the protein CASTSDRGPYGYTF.

The genes are TRBV2 and TRBJ1-3; the D is unclear. V lost 6 bases, J lost 0 bases, and 9 bases lay in between. CDR1 is SNHLY, CDR2 FYNNEI, per germline. This CDR3 comprises 14 residues. CDR3 amino acids: CASRRTVSGNTIYF. CDR3 nucleotide sequence: TGTGCCAGCAGAAGGACTGTCTCTGGAAACACCATATATTTT. Filled out from reference TRBV2 and TRBJ1-3, the complete variable domain reads EPEVTQTPSHQVTQMGQEVILRCVPISNHLYFYWYRQILGQKVEFLVSFYNNEISEKSEIFDDQFSVERPDGSNFTLKIRSTKLEDSAMYFCASRRTVSGNTIYFGEGSWLTVV.

The V call is TRBV2, the J call TRBJ2-7; D ambiguous. Germline CDR1 and CDR2: SNHLY and FYNNEI. The CDR3 covers 14 residues. V was clipped by 7 bases and J by 3 bases, with 16 bases between them. CDR3 nucleotide sequence: TGTGCCAGCAATTCGGTCCCCGCTAGCTACGAGCAGTACTTC. Encoded protein: CASNSVPASYEQYF.

This clone was observed a handful of times. The chain has TRBV28 and TRBJ1-3, with unresolved D. The CDR3 has 15 residues. In germline, CDR1 is MDHEN, CDR2 SYDVKM. The V end lost 6 bases, the J end lost 0 bases, and 12 bases lay between the germline ends. The DNA for the CDR3 is TGTGCCAGCAGGCGGGAACGTAGCTCTGGAAACACCATATATTTT. Translated: CASRRERSSGNTIYF.

In its sample, this clone was seen a few times. This chain links TRBV25-1 with TRBJ1-1; a possible D gene is TRBD1 (5 bases). Germline assignment: CDR1 MGHDK and CDR2 SYGVNS. The CDR3 is 13 residues long. The ends were cut back, 8 bases at V and 0 bases at J, with 10 bases in the middle. The CDR3 DNA reads TGTGCCAGCGAGGACAACATGAACACTGAAGCTTTCTTT. Protein: CASEDNMNTEAFF. Full variable domain (remainder filled in from reference TRBV25-1 and TRBJ1-1): EADIYQTPRYLVIGTGKKITLECSQTMGHDKMYWYQQDPGMELHLIHYSYGVNSTEKGDLSSESTVSRIRTEHFPLTLESARPSHTSQYLCASEDNMNTEAFFGQGTRLTVV.

The chain links TRBV5-4 to TRBJ1-2; 8 nucleotides line up with TRBD1. CDR3 length: 15 residues. Germline V gene lookup returns CDR1 SGHNT and CDR2 YYREEE (reference sequence). J was trimmed by 1 base and V by 2 bases; bases with no gene match: 4. The CDR3 protein is CASSFITGGNYGYTF. CDR3 sequence (DNA): TGTGCCAGCAGCTTCATAACAGGGGGTAACTATGGCTACACCTTC.

In its sample, this clone was seen a few times. The rearrangement joins TRBV4-1 to TRBJ1-2, with D possibly being TRBD1 (6 bases). The CDR3 length is 14 residues. V lost 2 bases and J 6 bases, leaving 13 bases between the germline ends. CDR1 MGHRA and CDR2 YSYEKL come from the germline V gene. The CDR3 spells CASSQKTGSHGYTF. For the CDR3, the DNA is TGCGCCAGCAGCCAAAAAACAGGGAGTCATGGCTACACCTTC.

Written as DNA, the CDR3 is TGTGCCAGCTCACCCACAGCCGCAGCGGTGGGAGATGGCTACACCTTC. Translation gives CASSPTAAAVGDGYTF. The chain has TRBV18 and TRBJ1-2; D gene unclear. The CDR3 has 16 residues. Looked up from germline, CDR1 is KGHSH and CDR2 is LQKENI. V was clipped by 3 bases and J by 6 bases, with 20 bases between them.

The chain employs TRBV5-1 and TRBJ1-2; the D gene is possibly TRBD1 (6 bases). The CDR3 is 14 residues long. Deletions cut 4 bases from V and 7 bases from J, with 17 bases between. CDR1 SGHRS and CDR2 YFSETQ come from the germline V gene. CDR3 amino acids: CASSRDTERSGYTF. The CDR3 nucleotides read TGCGCCAGCAGCCGGGACACCGAAAGGAGTGGCTACACCTTC.

The chain uses TRBV4-1 and TRBJ1-1, with D unclear. This CDR3 has 18 amino acids. Trimming pared 1 base from V and 0 bases from J, leaving 18 bases between. The germline CDR1 and CDR2 sequences are MGHRA and YSYEKL. CDR3 DNA sequence: TGCGCCAGCAGCCAAGGGCCGGGGTCGTCCAACATGAACACTGAAGCTTTCTTT. It is translated as CASSQGPGSSNMNTEAFF.

The CDR3 DNA reads TGCGCCAGCAGCTTGGATCTAGCGGGGTTACAAGAGACCCAGTACTTC. This codes for CASSLDLAGLQETQYF. The chain recombines TRBV5-1 with TRBJ2-5, with 9 bases fitting TRBD2. V trimming: 0 bases; J trimming: 2 bases; junction bases outside the gene matches: 5. This CDR3 has 16 amino acids. In germline, CDR1 is SGHRS, CDR2 YFSETQ. The full variable domain, with the rest looked up from reference TRBV5-1 and TRBJ2-5, is KAGVTQTPRYLIKTRGQQVTLSCSPISGHRSVSWYQQTPGQGLQFLFEYFSETQRNKGNFPGRFSGRQFSNSRSEMNVSTLELGDSALYLCASSLDLAGLQETQYFGPGTRLLVL.

This chain joins TRBV5-1 and TRBJ2-3; 16 bases map to TRBD2. CDR1 is SGHRS and CDR2 is YFSETQ in the germline V gene. The CDR3 is made up of 17 amino acids. V lost 4 bases, J lost 6 bases, and 8 bases stayed unmatched. The CDR3 here is CASSPGTSGGAADTQYF. The DNA for the CDR3 is TGCGCCAGCAGCCCGGGGACTAGCGGGGGGGCCGCGGATACGCAGTATTTT.

The chain's CDR3 is CASRPGQDYHQPQHF. The CDR3 DNA reads TGTGCCAGCAGACCGGGACAGGACTATCATCAGCCCCAGCATTTT. The chain has TRBV27 and TRBJ1-5; 8 bases match TRBD1. V trimming: 6 bases; J trimming: 5 bases; junction bases outside the gene matches: 9. CDR1 is MNHEY, CDR2 SMNVEV, per germline (reference sequence). The length of the CDR3 is 15 residues.